Presented here are 30 T cell receptor beta chains from one specimen sequenced in a study of T cell repertoires in cytomegalovirus infection. These TCRs' antigens remain unknown. TCRdb redid the calling of the reads with MiXCR, one entry per CDR3 protein. The top ten hold approximately 13% of the sample, which has a few hundred thousand distinct CDR3 sequences, approximately 35% seen once. The sample consisted of cultured PBMCs, taken from culture after CMV antigen stimulation. The receptor source for this set is a human donor in good health (CMV status not recorded). Some clones in this sample may be carry-over from other donors' samples.

V and J are TRBV28 and TRBJ2-1, with unresolved D. Trimming removed 9 bases at V and 2 bases at J, with 11 bases between. Per germline, CDR1 MDHEN and CDR2 SYDVKM. This CDR3 has 13 amino acids. Here the CDR3 reads CASSMSPYNEQFF. The CDR3 DNA is TGTGCCAGTAGCATGAGCCCCTACAATGAGCAGTTCTTC.

The rearrangement joins TRBV12-3 or TRBV12-4 to TRBJ1-5; TRBD1 matches 7 bases. V gave up 3 bases and J gave up 6 bases; unmatched junction bases: 5. CDR3 length equals 14 residues. The CDR3 DNA sequence: TGTGCCAGCAGTTTGCGAGGGGGCAGTCAGCCCCAGCATTTT. It yields the protein CASSLRGGSQPQHF.

The rearrangement links TRBV7-2 to TRBJ1-2; maybe TRBD1 (5 bases). Trimming took 1 base from V and 8 from J, leaving 11 bases between them. The CDR3 contains 13 residues. Germline V gene lookup returns CDR1 SGHTA and CDR2 FQGNSA. The CDR3 region has the DNA TGTGCCAGCAGCTTAGGGTGGCCAGGGGGCTACACCTTC. It translates to CASSLGWPGGYTF. The whole variable domain, filled in from reference TRBV7-2 and TRBJ1-2, reads GAGVSQSPSNKVTEKGKDVELRCDPISGHTALYWYRQSLGQGLEFLIYFQGNSAPDKSGLPSDRFSAERTGGSVSTLTIQRTQQEDSAVYLCASSLGWPGGYTFGSGTRLTVV.

The rearrangement joins TRBV12-3 or TRBV12-4 to TRBJ1-1, with no clear D. This CDR3 is 13 amino acids long. V dropped 6 bases and J dropped 5 bases, with 13 bases sitting between them. Here the CDR3 reads CASSLIDLTEAFF. The CDR3 DNA reads TGTGCCAGCAGCCTAATCGACTTGACTGAAGCTTTCTTT.

The rearrangement links TRBV4-1 to TRBJ2-7; TRBD1 might be the D (6 bases). In germline, CDR1 is MGHRA, CDR2 YSYEKL. This CDR3 region has 16 residues. Trimming removed 2 bases at V and 0 bases at J, with 14 bases between. CDR3 in amino acids: CASSQPRTAASYEQYF. CDR3 sequence (DNA): TGCGCCAGCAGCCAACCCCGGACAGCAGCCTCCTACGAGCAGTACTTC.

V usage is TRBV6-6 and J usage is TRBJ2-2; D not certain. CDR1 and CDR2 (germline): MNHNY, SVGAGI (reference sequence). Trimming took 5 bases from V and 7 from J, leaving 8 bases between them. CDR3 length: 12 amino acids. For the CDR3, the DNA is TGTGCCAGCAGTACCCTAGGCGGGGAGCTGTTTTTT. Translating gives CASSTLGGELFF.

This clonotype was seen just once. The junction does not match germline at one end; this may be a read error. The CDR3 region is CASSVGQGNGETQYF. CDR3 bases: TGTGCTAGCAGCGTGGGACAGGGGAACGGAGAGACCCAGTACTTC. This chain uses TRBV7-6 with TRBJ2-5; 10 nucleotides align to TRBD1. Germline V CDR1 and CDR2: SGHVS, FNYEAQ. CDR3 length: 15 amino acids.

The V gene is TRBV18, the J gene TRBJ1-1; the D is unclear. The CDR3 has 14 amino acids. Trimming pared 1 base from V and 6 bases from J, leaving 12 bases between. Germline V gene data show CDR1 as KGHSH and CDR2 as LQKENI. In DNA, the CDR3 is TGTGCCAGCTCACCACTAAGGGTTGGCGCTGAAGCTTTCTTT. It yields the protein CASSPLRVGAEAFF.

The chain recombines TRBV20-1 with TRBJ1-5; D perhaps matches TRBD1 (6 bases). Germline lookup yields CDR1 DFQATT and CDR2 SNEGSKA (reference sequence). Deletions cut 1 base from V and 0 bases from J, with 13 bases between. The CDR3 spans 16 residues. The CDR3 region is CSARGRRGTSNQPQHF. DNA for the CDR3: TGCAGTGCTAGAGGGCGAAGGGGGACTAGCAATCAGCCCCAGCATTTT.

The rearrangement joins TRBV20-1 to TRBJ2-3; D gene ambiguous. Trimming removed 2 bases at V and 2 bases at J, with 8 bases between. CDR1 is DFQATT and CDR2 is SNEGSKA in the germline V gene (reference sequence). The CDR3 loop spans 13 amino acids. The CDR3 here is CSARLRFTDTQYF. The DNA of the CDR3 is TGCAGTGCTAGATTGCGGTTCACAGATACGCAGTATTTT.

The J gene is TRBJ2-1, the V gene TRBV19, with D tentatively TRBD2 (6 bases). V lost 7 bases, J lost 2 bases, and 12 bases lay in between. The germline gives CDR1 LNHDA, CDR2 SQIVND (reference sequence). This CDR3 has 14 residues. The CDR3 region has the DNA TGTGCCAGTACCCCAGGGACTGCCTACAATGAGCAGTTCTTC. Its protein product is CASTPGTAYNEQFF.

This clonotype was seen ten or more times. The chain couples TRBV30 to TRBJ2-1, with unresolved D. CDR1 and CDR2 from the germline V gene are GTSNPN and SVGIG (reference sequence). The CDR3 is 14 residues long. Trimming left V 1 base short and J 0 bases short, with 7 bases between. This chain's CDR3 is CAWSGMSSYNEQFF. The CDR3 DNA follows: TGTGCCTGGAGTGGGATGAGCTCCTACAATGAGCAGTTCTTC.

This clonotype was picked up a small number of times. The J gene is TRBJ2-1, the V gene TRBV5-4, with TRBD2 matching over 11 bases. Germline V CDR1 and CDR2: SGHNT, YYREEE (reference sequence). The CDR3 has 16 residues. V was pared by 4 bases and J by 4 bases, with 7 bases of the junction left unmatched. CDR3 residues: CASSPKLAGAYNEQFF. CDR3 DNA: TGTGCCAGCAGCCCTAAACTAGCGGGAGCTTACAATGAGCAGTTCTTC.

This rearrangement joins TRBV7-2 to TRBJ2-7; 9 nucleotides match TRBD2. CDR1 is SGHTA, CDR2 FQGNSA, per germline. CDR3 length: 16 amino acids. V was pared by 6 bases and J by 2 bases, with 11 bases of the junction left unmatched. The CDR3 bases are TGTGCCAGCAGTCTTAGCGGGAGAGCCACCCCCTACGAGCAGTACTTC. This gives the protein CASSLSGRATPYEQYF. The full variable domain, its missing parts supplied by reference TRBV7-2 and TRBJ2-7, is GAGVSQSPSNKVTEKGKDVELRCDPISGHTALYWYRQSLGQGLEFLIYFQGNSAPDKSGLPSDRFSAERTGGSVSTLTIQRTQQEDSAVYLCASSLSGRATPYEQYFGPGTRLTVT.

The V and J genes are TRBV11-3 and TRBJ2-1; 8 bases map to TRBD1. The length of the CDR3 is 16 residues. V trimming: 4 bases; J trimming: 7 bases; junction bases outside the gene matches: 12. Per the germline V gene, CDR1 is SGHNT and CDR2 is YENEEA. In DNA form, the CDR3 reads TGTGCCAGCAGCTGGGGGAGGCAGGGGGCGAAAAATGAGCAGTTCTTC. Its protein product is CASSWGRQGAKNEQFF. Looking up the rest from reference TRBV11-3 and TRBJ2-1 gives the full variable domain: EAGVVQSPRYKIIEKKQPVAFWCNPISGHNTLYWYLQNLGQGPELLIRYENEEAVDDSQLPKDRFSAERLKGVDSTLKIQPAELGDSAVYLCASSWGRQGAKNEQFFGPGTRLTVL.

In this sample, this clonotype turned up a few times. The chain uses TRBV27 and TRBJ2-3, with D unclear. The length of the CDR3 is 14 residues. Trimming left V 2 bases short and J 3 bases short, with 9 bases between. Looked up from germline, CDR1 is MNHEY and CDR2 is SMNVEV (reference sequence). The CDR3 nucleotides are TGTGCCAGCAGTTTAAAACGGCTTACAGATACGCAGTATTTT. This gives the protein CASSLKRLTDTQYF.

V is TRBV7-2 and J is TRBJ1-3, with D perhaps matching TRBD1 (6 bases). This CDR3 comprises 15 residues. Germline V gene lookup returns CDR1 SGHTA and CDR2 FQGNSA. Trimming pared 5 bases from V and 7 bases from J, leaving 18 bases between. For the CDR3, the DNA is TGTGCCAGCAGCCGAGACAGGAGTCTGGGGAACACCATATATTTT. This translates into CASSRDRSLGNTIYF.

This clonotype has more than one count but fewer than ten. The chain has TRBV6-5 and TRBJ2-3; D remains ambiguous. The CDR3 is 17 amino acids. The germline gives CDR1 MNHEY, CDR2 SVGAGI. Trimming removed 3 bases from V and 0 bases from J, with 16 bases in between. The CDR3 DNA follows: TGTGCCAGCAGTTATTTGGCGTTGGGGTCTAGCACAGATACGCAGTATTTT. As protein: CASSYLALGSSTDTQYF.

The J gene is TRBJ2-3, the V gene TRBV5-8; TRBD2 matches at 7 bases. With 4 bases clipped from V and 4 bases from J, the junction kept 9 bases outside the gene matches. Germline CDR1 SGHTS, CDR2 YDEGEE. The CDR3 contains 15 residues. DNA for the CDR3: TGTGCCAGCAGCCCGCTAGCGGCCCCGCCAGATACGCAGTATTTT. Its translation is CASSPLAAPPDTQYF.

J is TRBJ2-1 and V is TRBV28, with D possibly being TRBD2 (6 bases). There are 17 residues in the CDR3. Trimming pared 1 base from V and 8 bases from J, leaving 21 bases between. CDR1 and CDR2 from the germline V gene are MDHEN and SYDVKM. DNA for the CDR3: TGTGCCAGCAGTTTATCACCAAAGGGCCTAGCGAGATATGAGCAGTTCTTC. Amino acid sequence: CASSLSPKGLARYEQFF.

The V call is TRBV6-2 or TRBV6-3, the J call TRBJ1-1; D may be TRBD1 (6 bases). Germline V gives CDR1 MNHEY, CDR2 SVGEGT. The ends were cut back, 2 bases at V and 0 bases at J, with 13 bases in the middle. This CDR3 has 16 residues. In DNA, the CDR3 is TGTGCCAGCAGTTACCTTTTCGGACAGTTGAACACTGAAGCTTTCTTT. It yields the protein CASSYLFGQLNTEAFF.

The chain links TRBV6-2 or TRBV6-3 to TRBJ2-7; maybe TRBD2 (5 bases). V lost 5 bases, J lost 3 bases, and 14 bases lay in between. The CDR3 loop spans 14 amino acids. The germline CDR1 and CDR2 sequences are MNHEY and SVGEGT. The CDR3 region has the DNA TGTGCCAGCAGTAATCCGGGGAATTTCTACGAGCAGTACGTC. Protein sequence: CASSNPGNFYEQYV.

This chain connects TRBV28 to TRBJ2-1; 13 nucleotides align to TRBD2. The germline gives CDR1 MDHEN, CDR2 SYDVKM. The CDR3 is 15 amino acids. V dropped 4 bases and J dropped 8; count of bases not matched to a gene: 5. The CDR3 is CASSSLAGGDDEQFF. CDR3 nucleotides: TGTGCCAGCAGTTCACTAGCGGGAGGGGACGATGAGCAGTTCTTC. The entire variable domain, with the rest obtained from reference TRBV28 and TRBJ2-1, is as follows: DVKVTQSSRYLVKRTGEKVFLECVQDMDHENMFWYRQDPGLGLRLIYFSYDVKMKEKGDIPEGYSVSREKKERFSLILESASTNQTSMYLCASSSLAGGDDEQFFGPGTRLTVL.

V and J are TRBV4-1 and TRBJ2-7; TRBD2 agrees at 7 bases. The CDR3 extends over 13 amino acids. Germline V gene sequence: CDR1 MGHRA, CDR2 YSYEKL. J gave up 4 bases and V 4 bases, and 4 bases lay outside the gene matches. The CDR3 bases are TGCGCCAGCAGCCGGCAGGGAGGGTACGAGCAGTACGTC. Translation: CASSRQGGYEQYV.

The sample holds a few counts of this clonotype. This rearrangement joins TRBV12-3 or TRBV12-4 to TRBJ1-1; D possibly corresponds to TRBD1 (6 bases). CDR3 size: 13 residues. The ends were cut back, 4 bases at V and 4 bases at J, with 10 bases in the middle. CDR3 amino acids: CASSYGGLTEAFF. The CDR3 nucleotides read TGTGCCAGCAGTTATGGGGGGCTCACTGAAGCTTTCTTT.

This clonotype showed up just a few times. The V gene is TRBV11-2, the J gene TRBJ1-2; D might be TRBD1 (5 bases). Trimming stripped 5 bases from V and 5 bases from J, with 18 bases between. The germline gives CDR1 SGHAT, CDR2 FQNNGV. The length of the CDR3 is 15 residues. CDR3 region: CASSIGPGEGYGYTF. CDR3 DNA: TGTGCCAGCAGCATCGGCCCGGGGGAAGGTTATGGCTACACCTTC.

This clonotype was recorded only once. The gene calls are TRBV11-2 and TRBJ2-2; D could derive from TRBD1 or TRBD2 (5 bases each). Germline CDR1 is SGHAT and CDR2 is FQNNGV. V dropped 4 bases and J dropped 2 bases, with 8 bases sitting between them. The CDR3 covers 14 residues. In DNA, the CDR3 is TGTGCCAGCAGCTCTGGGACCAACACCGGGGAGCTGTTTTTT. Protein: CASSSGTNTGELFF. The entire variable domain, with the rest obtained from reference TRBV11-2 and TRBJ2-2, is as follows: EAGVAQSPRYKIIEKRQSVAFWCNPISGHATLYWYQQILGQGPKLLIQFQNNGVVDDSQLPKDRFSAERLKGVDSTLKIQPAKLEDSAVYLCASSSGTNTGELFFGEGSRLTVL.

This clonotype was detected a few times. The rearrangement uses TRBV7-6 and TRBJ2-7, with 7 bases that match TRBD2. This CDR3 has 13 amino acids. The junction had 6 bases not matched to a gene; V was cut back by 4 bases and J by 6 bases. Germline CDR1 and CDR2: SGHVS and FNYEAQ. The CDR3 region is CASSSLAVSEQYF. As DNA, the CDR3 is TGTGCCAGCAGCTCGCTAGCGGTTTCCGAGCAGTACTTC.

This rearrangement joins TRBV28 to TRBJ1-2; possible D gene TRBD1, 5 bases. CDR3 length: 10 residues. The V and J ends lost 11 bases and 5 bases respectively, with 9 bases between them. Germline loops: CDR1 MDHEN, CDR2 SYDVKM. CDR3 residues: CASGTYGYTF. The CDR3 region has the DNA TGTGCCTCCGGGACTTATGGCTACACCTTC.

This clonotype has only a few counts. The gene calls are TRBV5-1 and TRBJ1-1; D possibly corresponds to TRBD1 (5 bases). The CDR3 is 14 residues long. CDR1 and CDR2 (germline): SGHRS, YFSETQ. The V end lost 4 bases, the J end lost 6 bases, and 16 bases lay between the germline ends. The CDR3 spells CASSGTAQVAEAFF. CDR3 DNA: TGCGCCAGCAGCGGGACGGCCCAGGTCGCTGAAGCTTTCTTT.